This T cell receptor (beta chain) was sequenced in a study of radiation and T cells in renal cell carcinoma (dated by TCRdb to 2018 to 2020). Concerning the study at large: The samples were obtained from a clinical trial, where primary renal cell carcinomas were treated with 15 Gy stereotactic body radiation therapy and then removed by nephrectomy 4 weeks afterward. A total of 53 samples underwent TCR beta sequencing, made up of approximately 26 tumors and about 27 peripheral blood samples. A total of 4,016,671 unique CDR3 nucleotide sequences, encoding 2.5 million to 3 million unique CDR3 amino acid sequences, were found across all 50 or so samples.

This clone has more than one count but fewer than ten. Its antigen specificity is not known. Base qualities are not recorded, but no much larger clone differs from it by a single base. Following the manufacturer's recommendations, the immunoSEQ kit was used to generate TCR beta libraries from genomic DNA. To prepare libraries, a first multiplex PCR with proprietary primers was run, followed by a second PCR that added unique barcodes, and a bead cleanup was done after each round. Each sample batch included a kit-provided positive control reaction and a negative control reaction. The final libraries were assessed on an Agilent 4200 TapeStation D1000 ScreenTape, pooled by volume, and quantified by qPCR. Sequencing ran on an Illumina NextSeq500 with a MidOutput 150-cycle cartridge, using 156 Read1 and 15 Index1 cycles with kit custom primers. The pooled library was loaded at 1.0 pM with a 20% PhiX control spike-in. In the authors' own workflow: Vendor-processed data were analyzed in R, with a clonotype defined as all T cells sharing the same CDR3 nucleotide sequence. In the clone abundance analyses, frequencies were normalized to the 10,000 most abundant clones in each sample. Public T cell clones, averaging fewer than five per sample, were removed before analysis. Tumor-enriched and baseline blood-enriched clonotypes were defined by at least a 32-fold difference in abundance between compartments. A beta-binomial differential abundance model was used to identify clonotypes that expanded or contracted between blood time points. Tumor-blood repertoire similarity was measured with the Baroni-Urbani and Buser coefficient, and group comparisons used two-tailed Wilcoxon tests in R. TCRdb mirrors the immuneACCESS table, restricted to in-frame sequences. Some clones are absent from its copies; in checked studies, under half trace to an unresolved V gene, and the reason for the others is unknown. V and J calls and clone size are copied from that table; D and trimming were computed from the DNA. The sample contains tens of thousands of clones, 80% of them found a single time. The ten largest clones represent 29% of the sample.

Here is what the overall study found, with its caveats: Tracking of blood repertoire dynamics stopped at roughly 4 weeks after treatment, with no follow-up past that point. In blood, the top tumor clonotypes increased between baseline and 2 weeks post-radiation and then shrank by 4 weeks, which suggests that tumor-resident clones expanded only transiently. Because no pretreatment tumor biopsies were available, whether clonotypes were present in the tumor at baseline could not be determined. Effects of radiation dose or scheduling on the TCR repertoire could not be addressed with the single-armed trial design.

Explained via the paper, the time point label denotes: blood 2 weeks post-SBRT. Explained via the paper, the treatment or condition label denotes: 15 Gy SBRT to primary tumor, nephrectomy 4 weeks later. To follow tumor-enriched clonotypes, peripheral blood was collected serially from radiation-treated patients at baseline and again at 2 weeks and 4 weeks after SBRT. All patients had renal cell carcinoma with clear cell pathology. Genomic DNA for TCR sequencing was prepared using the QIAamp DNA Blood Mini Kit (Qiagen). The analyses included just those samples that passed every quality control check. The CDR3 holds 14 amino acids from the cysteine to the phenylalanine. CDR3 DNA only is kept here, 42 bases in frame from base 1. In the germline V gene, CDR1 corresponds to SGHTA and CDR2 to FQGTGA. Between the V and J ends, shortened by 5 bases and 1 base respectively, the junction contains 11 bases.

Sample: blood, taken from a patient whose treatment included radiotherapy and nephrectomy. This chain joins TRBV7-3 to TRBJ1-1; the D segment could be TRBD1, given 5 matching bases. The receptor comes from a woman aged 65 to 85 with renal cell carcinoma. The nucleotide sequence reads TGTGCCAGCAGCCCGGGGGGACGGAACACTGAAGCTTTCTTT. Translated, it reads CASSPGGRNTEAFF.